The present TCR beta chain was sequenced within a study of cytomegalovirus exposure and HLA in healthy donors. Findings of the study overall: The study labeled roughly 160 TCR beta chains cytomegalovirus-associated.

Germline V CDR1 and CDR2: MDHEN, SYDVKM. This CDR3 is 14 amino acids long. With 5 bases clipped from V and 5 bases from J, the junction kept 7 bases outside the gene matches. Assay used: immunoSEQ multiplex PCR; TCRdb lists only in-frame clones, some missing. The sample holds 200,000 to 250,000 clones, approximately 88% seen once. About this clone itself: Its antigen is not known.

This chain joins TRBV28 and TRBJ2-7; 9 positions match TRBD1. The receptor was isolated from a woman aged 30 to 39 in good health and CMV-seropositive. The sequenced sample was PBMCs. The CDR3 loop is CASSHRGPKNEQYF. CDR3 nucleotide sequence: TGTGCCAGCAGTCACAGGGGGCCCAAAAACGAGCAGTACTTC. Looking up the rest from reference TRBV28 and TRBJ2-7 gives the full variable domain: DVKVTQSSRYLVKRTGEKVFLECVQDMDHENMFWYRQDPGLGLRLIYFSYDVKMKEKGDIPEGYSVSREKKERFSLILESASTNQTSMYLCASSHRGPKNEQYFGPGTRLTVT.